This entry describes one TCR beta chain. Its antigen remains unidentified. This specimen belongs to a study of Ad26.COV2.S vaccination and SARS-CoV-2 variants. Looking at the study overall: Ad26.COV2.S shots went into the muscle once or twice, 56 days apart. Broader study findings: Overall T cell responses may have been underestimated by the analyses of TCR breadth and depth. Placebo and vaccine recipients had non-spike TCR breadth that was similar.

Sample treatment: 15 to 20 received Ad26.COV2.S at low or high dose, single or two shots; 5 received placebo; per-sample allocation not given. Specimens were obtained on day 63 following the first vaccine or placebo injection. An adult of 18-55 years in Boston served as donor. Trimming took 4 bases from V and 0 from J, leaving 7 bases between them. Germline V lookup: CDR1 GTSNPN, CDR2 SVGIG (reference sequence). The CDR3 extends over 13 amino acids. The repertoire was sequenced with immunoSEQ multiplex PCR; TCRdb's copy has only in-frame clones and lacks some. Of around 250,000 clones listed, around 88% are singletons.

The sample was peripheral blood, taken in a trial of Ad26.COV2.S vaccine versus placebo. The J gene is TRBJ1-5, the V gene TRBV30, with unresolved D. The receptor comes from a person aged 18-65 years who received the Ad26.COV2.S COVID-19 vaccine or a placebo. As DNA, the CDR3 is TGTGCCTGGACAGTTAGTAGCAATCAGCCCCAGCATTTT. Translating it yields CAWTVSSNQPQHF. Full variable domain (remainder filled in from reference TRBV30 and TRBJ1-5): SQTIHQWPATLVQPVGSPLSLECTVEGTSNPNLYWYRQAAGRGLQLLFYSVGIGQISSEVPQNLSASRPQDRQFILSSKKLLLSDSGFYLCAWTVSSNQPQHFGDGTRLSIL.